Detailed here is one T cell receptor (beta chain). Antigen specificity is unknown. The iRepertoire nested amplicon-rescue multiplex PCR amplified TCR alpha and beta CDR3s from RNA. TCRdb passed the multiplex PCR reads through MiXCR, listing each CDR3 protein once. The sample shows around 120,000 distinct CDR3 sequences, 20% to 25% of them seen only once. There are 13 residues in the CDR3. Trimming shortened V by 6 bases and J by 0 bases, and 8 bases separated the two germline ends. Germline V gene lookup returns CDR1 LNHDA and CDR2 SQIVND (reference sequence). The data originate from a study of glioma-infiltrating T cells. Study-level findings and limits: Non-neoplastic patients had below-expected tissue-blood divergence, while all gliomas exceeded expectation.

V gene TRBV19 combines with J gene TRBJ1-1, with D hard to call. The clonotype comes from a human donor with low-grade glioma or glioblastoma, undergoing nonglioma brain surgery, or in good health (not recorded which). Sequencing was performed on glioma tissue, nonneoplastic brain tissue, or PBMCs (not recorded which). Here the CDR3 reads CASRRNMNTEAFF. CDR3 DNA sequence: TGTGCCAGTAGACGAAACATGAACACTGAAGCTTTCTTT.